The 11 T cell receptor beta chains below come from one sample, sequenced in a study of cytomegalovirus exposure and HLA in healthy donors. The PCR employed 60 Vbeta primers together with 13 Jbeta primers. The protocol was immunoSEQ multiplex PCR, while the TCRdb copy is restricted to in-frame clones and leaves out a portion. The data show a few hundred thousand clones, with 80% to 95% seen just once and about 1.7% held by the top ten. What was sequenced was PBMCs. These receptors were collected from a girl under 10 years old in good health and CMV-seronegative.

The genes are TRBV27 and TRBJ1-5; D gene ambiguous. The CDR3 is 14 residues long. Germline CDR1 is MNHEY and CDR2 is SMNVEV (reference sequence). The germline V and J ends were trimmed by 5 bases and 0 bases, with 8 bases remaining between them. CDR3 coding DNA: TGTGCCAGCAGTCCACACGATAGCAATCAGCCCCAGCATTTT. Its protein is CASSPHDSNQPQHF.

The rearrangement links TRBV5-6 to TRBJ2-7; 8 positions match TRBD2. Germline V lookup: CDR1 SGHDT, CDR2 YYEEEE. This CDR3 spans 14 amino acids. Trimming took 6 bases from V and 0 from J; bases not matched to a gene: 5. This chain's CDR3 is CASITSGRSYEQYF. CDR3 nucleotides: TGTGCCAGCATTACTAGCGGACGCTCCTACGAGCAGTACTTC.

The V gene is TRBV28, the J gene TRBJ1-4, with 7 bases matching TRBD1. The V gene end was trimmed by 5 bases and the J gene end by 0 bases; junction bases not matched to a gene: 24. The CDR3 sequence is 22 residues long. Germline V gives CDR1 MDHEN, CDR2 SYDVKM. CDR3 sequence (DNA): TGTGCCAGCAGTACGACGGCTCTCACGCACCGGGACAGCGAGGCAACTAATGAAAAACTGTTTTTT. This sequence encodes CASSTTALTHRDSEATNEKLFF.

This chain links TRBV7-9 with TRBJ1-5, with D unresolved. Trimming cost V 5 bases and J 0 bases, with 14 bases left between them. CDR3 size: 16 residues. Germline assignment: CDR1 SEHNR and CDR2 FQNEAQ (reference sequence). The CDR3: CASSGGETYSNQPQHF. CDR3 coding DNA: TGTGCCAGCAGCGGCGGGGAGACCTATAGCAATCAGCCCCAGCATTTT.

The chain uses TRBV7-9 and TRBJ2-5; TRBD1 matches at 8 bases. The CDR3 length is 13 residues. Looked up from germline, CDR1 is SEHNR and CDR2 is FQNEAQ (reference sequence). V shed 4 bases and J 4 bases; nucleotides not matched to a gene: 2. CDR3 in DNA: TGTGCCAGCAGCTCCGACAGGGGAGAGACCCAGTACTTC. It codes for CASSSDRGETQYF.

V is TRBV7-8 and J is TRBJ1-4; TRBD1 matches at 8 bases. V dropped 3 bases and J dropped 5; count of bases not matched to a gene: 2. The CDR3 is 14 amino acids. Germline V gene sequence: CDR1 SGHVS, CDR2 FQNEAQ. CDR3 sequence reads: CASSLTGVNEKLFF. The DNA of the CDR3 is TGTGCCAGCAGCTTGACAGGGGTGAATGAAAAACTGTTTTTT.

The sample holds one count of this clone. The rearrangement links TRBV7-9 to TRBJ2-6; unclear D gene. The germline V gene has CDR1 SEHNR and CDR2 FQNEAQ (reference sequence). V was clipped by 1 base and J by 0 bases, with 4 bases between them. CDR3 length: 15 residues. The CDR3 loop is CASSLDHSGANVLTF. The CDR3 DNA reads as TGTGCCAGCAGCTTAGATCACTCTGGGGCCAACGTCCTGACTTTC.

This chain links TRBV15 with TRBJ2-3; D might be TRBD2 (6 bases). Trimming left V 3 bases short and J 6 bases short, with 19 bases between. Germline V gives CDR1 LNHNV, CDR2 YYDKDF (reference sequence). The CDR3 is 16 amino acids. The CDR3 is CATSRGGGPIGDTQYF. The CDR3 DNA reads TGTGCCACCAGCAGGGGAGGCGGCCCAATTGGGGATACGCAGTATTTT.

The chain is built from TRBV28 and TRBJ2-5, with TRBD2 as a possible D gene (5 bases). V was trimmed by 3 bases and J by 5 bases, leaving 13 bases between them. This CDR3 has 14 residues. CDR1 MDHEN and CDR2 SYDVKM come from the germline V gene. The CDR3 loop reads CASSFGSAGETQYF. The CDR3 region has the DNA TGTGCCAGCAGTTTCGGTAGCGCAGGCGAGACCCAGTACTTC.

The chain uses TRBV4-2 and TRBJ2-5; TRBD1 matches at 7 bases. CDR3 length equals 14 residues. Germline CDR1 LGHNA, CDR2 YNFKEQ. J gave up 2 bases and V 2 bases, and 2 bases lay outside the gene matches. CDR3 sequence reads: CASSQPGQQETQYF. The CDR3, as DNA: TGTGCCAGCAGCCAACCGGGACAGCAAGAGACCCAGTACTTC.

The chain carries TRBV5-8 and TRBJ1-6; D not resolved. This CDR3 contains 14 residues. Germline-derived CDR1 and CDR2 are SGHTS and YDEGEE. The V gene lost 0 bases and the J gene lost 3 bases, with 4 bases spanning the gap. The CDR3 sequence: CASSLDGYNSPLHF. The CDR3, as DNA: TGTGCCAGCAGCTTGGACGGCTATAATTCACCCCTCCACTTT.